These 32 T cell receptor beta chains came from one sample sequenced in a study of T cells and Merkel cell carcinoma outcomes. Clones were read by immunoSEQ multiplex PCR, and TCRdb kept only the in-frame ones, dropping some. The sample lists around 16,000 clones, roughly 80% occurring once. The sequencing input was tumor tissue from Merkel cell carcinoma. These receptors were taken from a human donor with Merkel cell carcinoma.

This chain joins TRBV28 and TRBJ1-2, with TRBD1 matching over 9 bases. Germline V lookup: CDR1 MDHEN, CDR2 SYDVKM. V shed 5 bases and J 5 bases; nucleotides not matched to a gene: 3. This CDR3 spans 13 amino acids. For the CDR3, the DNA is TGTGCCAGCAGTGGGACAGGGTGGTATGGCTACACCTTC. Translated: CASSGTGWYGYTF.

This chain connects TRBV25-1 to TRBJ2-3, with TRBD1 identical over 8 bases. V shed 1 base, J shed 4 bases, and the junction held 10 bases outside the gene matches. This CDR3 spans 17 amino acids. From germline, CDR1 is MGHDK and CDR2 SYGVNS. As DNA, the CDR3 is TGTGCCAGCAGTGAATGGTCGAGAGACAGGGGTTCAGATACGCAGTATTTT. Protein product: CASSEWSRDRGSDTQYF.

The gene calls are TRBV11-2 and TRBJ2-7, with TRBD1 as a possible D gene (5 bases). Germline CDR1 and CDR2: SGHAT and FQNNGV. This CDR3 region has 18 residues. Trimming left V 0 bases short and J 4 bases short, with 22 bases between. CDR3 coding DNA: TGTGCCAGCAGCTTAGACCGCCCCCGGCAGGGTATTGGGTACGAGCAGTACTTC. Translation gives CASSLDRPRQGIGYEQYF.

The genes are TRBV28 and TRBJ2-7, with D perhaps matching TRBD1 (6 bases). This CDR3 is 13 amino acids long. CDR1 MDHEN and CDR2 SYDVKM come from the germline V gene. The V end lost 6 bases, the J end lost 2 bases, and 11 bases lay between the germline ends. The CDR3 loop is CASSSGQTYEQYF. The CDR3 DNA reads TGTGCCAGCAGCTCCGGACAGACCTACGAGCAGTACTTC.

V is TRBV20-1 and J is TRBJ1-2; D uncertain. Trimming removed 1 base at V and 7 bases at J, with 4 bases between. Germline CDR1 is DFQATT and CDR2 is SNEGSKA (reference sequence). CDR3 length equals 10 residues. The CDR3 DNA is TGCAGTGCTAGAGTTCTTGGCTACACCTTC. This sequence encodes CSARVLGYTF.

This clone showed up just a few times. J is TRBJ2-7 and V is TRBV30; no clear D gene. The germline V gene has CDR1 GTSNPN and CDR2 SVGIG (reference sequence). V was clipped by 0 bases and J by 2 bases, with 11 bases between them. The CDR3 sequence is 14 residues long. CDR3 DNA sequence: TGTGCCTGGAGTGTGGGTGGAAGTACCTACGAGCAGTACTTC. Its translation: CAWSVGGSTYEQYF. Supplemented by reference TRBV30 and TRBJ2-7, the full variable domain reads SQTIHQWPATLVQPVGSPLSLECTVEGTSNPNLYWYRQAAGRGLQLLFYSVGIGQISSEVPQNLSASRPQDRQFILSSKKLLLSDSGFYLCAWSVGGSTYEQYFGPGTRLTVT.

This clone has a single count. The J gene is TRBJ2-2, the V gene TRBV29-1; a possible D gene is TRBD1 (5 bases). Germline CDR1 reads SQVTM; CDR2 reads ANQGSEA. V was clipped by 7 bases and J by 4 bases, with 13 bases between them. This CDR3 comprises 13 residues. The CDR3 protein is CSASTGPTGELFF. CDR3 coding DNA: TGCAGCGCAAGTACAGGACCCACCGGGGAGCTGTTTTTT.

The rearrangement uses TRBV28 and TRBJ2-5; TRBD2 agrees at 7 bases. Germline lookup yields CDR1 MDHEN and CDR2 SYDVKM. V gave up 8 bases and J gave up 0 bases; unmatched junction bases: 6. CDR3 length equals 14 residues. This CDR3 reads CASRPGTNQETQYF. CDR3 DNA sequence: TGTGCCAGCCGCCCCGGGACTAACCAAGAGACCCAGTACTTC.

This chain joins TRBV28 and TRBJ2-2, with 9 bases that match TRBD1. The CDR3 has 14 amino acids. V lost 4 bases to trimming and J lost 4 bases; unmatched junction nucleotides: 1. Germline V lookup: CDR1 MDHEN, CDR2 SYDVKM. The CDR3 reads CASSSTGGTGELFF. The CDR3 region has the DNA TGTGCCAGCAGTTCGACAGGGGGCACCGGGGAGCTGTTTTTT.

The V call is TRBV2, the J call TRBJ1-2; D remains ambiguous. In germline, CDR1 is SNHLY, CDR2 FYNNEI. V lost 5 bases and J 4 bases, leaving 17 bases between the germline ends. The CDR3 sequence is 15 residues long. This CDR3 reads CASSPNGRESYGYTF. DNA for the CDR3: TGTGCCAGCAGTCCGAACGGAAGGGAATCCTATGGCTACACCTTC.

This clone turned up a few times. This sequence joins TRBV19 and TRBJ1-1; D possibly corresponds to TRBD1 (5 bases). Germline CDR1 is LNHDA and CDR2 is SQIVND (reference sequence). Trimming cost V 3 bases and J 3 bases, with 14 bases left between them. The CDR3 has 15 residues. CDR3 DNA: TGTGCCAGTAGTATCCGTGCAGGGTTGGACACTGAAGCTTTCTTT. Protein: CASSIRAGLDTEAFF.

The rearrangement joins TRBV19 to TRBJ2-1; TRBD2 matches 9 bases. V lost 1 base and J lost 4; bases outside the gene matches: 5. Germline CDR1 LNHDA, CDR2 SQIVND (reference sequence). The CDR3 is 16 residues long. In DNA, the CDR3 is TGTGCCAGTAGTATAGCTGGTAGCGGGGGTTACAATGAGCAGTTCTTC. Its translation: CASSIAGSGGYNEQFF.

V and J are TRBV19 and TRBJ1-2; weak D call: TRBD1 (5 bases). This CDR3 spans 14 amino acids. Germline CDR1 reads LNHDA; CDR2 reads SQIVND (reference sequence). The V gene lost 6 bases and the J gene lost 5 bases, with 16 bases spanning the gap. The CDR3 DNA reads TGTGCCAGTAGAGGGGACTTACGAGGGTATGGCTACACCTTC. This translates into CASRGDLRGYGYTF. The variable domain in full, completed from reference TRBV19 and TRBJ1-2, reads DGGITQSPKYLFRKEGQNVTLSCEQNLNHDAMYWYRQDPGQGLRLIYYSQIVNDFQKGDIAEGYSVSREKKESFPLTVTSAQKNPTAFYLCASRGDLRGYGYTFGSGTRLTVV.

The chain couples TRBV30 to TRBJ2-7, with a possible D match to TRBD2 (7 bases). Trimming left V 5 bases short and J 0 bases short, with 17 bases between. CDR1 GTSNPN and CDR2 SVGIG come from the germline V gene (reference sequence). The CDR3 has 15 residues. The CDR3 spells CAWGVAGASSYEQYF. As DNA, the CDR3 is TGTGCCTGGGGGGTTGCGGGGGCCAGCTCCTACGAGCAGTACTTC.

This sequence joins TRBV4-1 and TRBJ1-5; unclear D gene. CDR3 length equals 15 residues. The V end was cut by 0 bases, the J end by 12 bases, with 18 bases between. Germline V gene sequence: CDR1 MGHRA, CDR2 YSYEKL. Here the CDR3 reads CASSQDLSTSRLQHF. As DNA, the CDR3 is TGCGCCAGCAGCCAAGATTTATCGACGTCCAGGCTCCAGCATTTT.

The chain employs TRBV4-1 and TRBJ2-1; D is unresolved. The CDR3 contains 15 residues. Per germline, CDR1 MGHRA and CDR2 YSYEKL. Trimming removed 1 base at V and 6 bases at J, with 13 bases between. CDR3 bases: TGCGCCAGCAGCCAAGGCAGGCCCACCCCCAATGAGCAGTTCTTC. Its protein is CASSQGRPTPNEQFF.

This chain links TRBV4-1 with TRBJ1-5, with D perhaps TRBD1 (5 bases). The V and J ends lost 5 bases and 13 bases respectively, with 18 bases between them. The V gene's germline CDR1 is MGHRA and CDR2 YSYEKL. The CDR3 totals 13 residues. CDR3 nucleotides: TGCGCCAGCAGCGGGTATTATAGGGGCTTACAGCATTTT. This codes for CASSGYYRGLQHF.

The gene calls are TRBV4-2 and TRBJ2-1, with D possibly matching TRBD2 (6 bases). The CDR3 runs 16 residues. The ends were cut back, 0 bases at V and 9 bases at J, with 18 bases in the middle. CDR1 LGHNA and CDR2 YNFKEQ come from the germline V gene. In DNA, the CDR3 is TGTGCCAGCAGCCAAGACCGAGCCGGGAGTGTCGGTGAGCAGTTCTTC. This gives the protein CASSQDRAGSVGEQFF.

CDR3 sequence: CASSLVASGRFEQFF. In DNA, the CDR3 is TGTGCCAGCAGCTTGGTCGCTAGCGGGAGGTTTGAGCAGTTCTTC. The V call is TRBV5-4, the J call TRBJ2-1, with 11 bases lining up with TRBD2. V shed 0 bases and J 9 bases; nucleotides not matched to a gene: 5. The CDR3 spans 15 residues. CDR1 and CDR2 (germline): SGHNT, YYREEE (reference sequence).

This clone was recorded only once. The chain recombines TRBV18 with TRBJ2-1; D call uncertain. Trimming took 4 bases from V and 9 from J, leaving 16 bases between them. Germline CDR1 reads KGHSH; CDR2 reads LQKENI. The CDR3 has 14 amino acids. CDR3 nucleotide sequence: TGTGCCAGCTCACTACTAAGGGATCTTGGTGAGCAGTTCTTC. Translation gives CASSLLRDLGEQFF.

The rearrangement joins TRBV27 to TRBJ2-7; tentatively, D is TRBD1 or TRBD2 (5 bases each). V was cut by 2 bases and J by 2 bases, with 10 bases left in between. The germline V gene encodes CDR1 MNHEY and CDR2 SMNVEV (reference sequence). This CDR3 is 14 amino acids long. The CDR3 DNA reads as TGTGCCAGCAGTTTAAAGGGACGGGCCTACGAGCAGTACTTC. Translated, it gives CASSLKGRAYEQYF.

The chain combines TRBV27 with TRBJ2-3; no firm D call. Trimming removed 6 bases from V and 6 bases from J, with 13 bases in between. CDR3 length: 13 residues. Germline V lookup: CDR1 MNHEY, CDR2 SMNVEV (reference sequence). The CDR3 spells CASSPTQSDTQYF. CDR3 DNA sequence: TGTGCCAGCAGCCCAACGCAGTCGGATACGCAGTATTTT.

V gene TRBV29-1 combines with J gene TRBJ2-7; 7 nucleotides align to TRBD2. This CDR3 contains 12 residues. Germline V gene lookup returns CDR1 SQVTM and CDR2 ANQGSEA. V shed 7 bases, J shed 7 bases, and the junction held 10 bases outside the gene matches. The CDR3 nucleotides read TGCAGCGGGAGTGGGGGGGGATGGGAGCAGTACTTC. It is translated as CSGSGGGWEQYF.

The chain joins TRBV9 to TRBJ1-1; no definite D call. CDR3 length: 12 residues. CDR1 and CDR2 from the germline V gene are SGDLS and YYNGEE. V shed 5 bases and J shed 4 bases, with 9 bases lying between them. As DNA, the CDR3 is TGTGCCAGCAGGACGGAGGGCACTGAAGCTTTCTTT. It is translated as CASRTEGTEAFF.

This clone has just a few counts. The chain has TRBV9 and TRBJ1-2; D may be TRBD1 (5 bases). V was shortened by 0 bases and J by 8 bases, with 11 bases between the two germline ends. Germline CDR1 is SGDLS and CDR2 is YYNGEE. CDR3 length: 13 residues. The CDR3 sequence: CASSVAGSEGYTF. The DNA for the CDR3 is TGTGCCAGCAGCGTAGCAGGGTCGGAAGGCTACACCTTC.

The rearrangement joins TRBV28 to TRBJ1-5; the D gene is possibly TRBD1 (5 bases). This CDR3 comprises 15 residues. Germline V gene data show CDR1 as MDHEN and CDR2 as SYDVKM. Trimming shortened V by 7 bases and J by 5 bases, and 18 bases separated the two germline ends. The CDR3 region is CASTSPAGSDQPQHF. CDR3 DNA: TGTGCCAGCACCTCTCCCGCAGGGTCGGATCAGCCCCAGCATTTT.

A few counts support this clone. This chain joins TRBV7-9 and TRBJ1-6, with D unresolved. The V gene's germline CDR1 is SEHNR and CDR2 FQNEAQ (reference sequence). V was trimmed by 2 bases and J by 8 bases, leaving 13 bases between them. The length of the CDR3 is 15 residues. The CDR3 is CASSLSWEVDSPLHF. DNA for the CDR3: TGTGCCAGCAGCTTAAGCTGGGAAGTGGATTCACCCCTCCACTTT.

This sequence joins TRBV9 and TRBJ1-1; D gene ambiguous. The CDR3 is 12 amino acids. Germline V gives CDR1 SGDLS, CDR2 YYNGEE. Deletions cut 4 bases from V and 11 bases from J, with 15 bases between. The CDR3 DNA is TGTGCCAGCAGCCCCTTCGGCTTGGGTGCTTTCTTT. It encodes CASSPFGLGAFF. The full variable domain, rest sourced from reference TRBV9 and TRBJ1-1, is DSGVTQTPKHLITATGQRVTLRCSPRSGDLSVYWYQQSLDQGLQFLIQYYNGEERAKGNILERFSAQQFPDLHSELNLSSLELGDSALYFCASSPFGLGAFFGQGTRLTVV.

This clone has a handful of counts. The V call is TRBV5-4, the J call TRBJ2-7; D remains ambiguous. Germline values: CDR1 SGHNT, CDR2 YYREEE (reference sequence). This CDR3 comprises 14 residues. The V and J ends lost 7 bases and 1 base respectively, with 15 bases between them. CDR3 residues: CASSRTDWSYEQYF. The CDR3 DNA reads as TGTGCCAGCTCAAGGACGGATTGGTCCTACGAGCAGTACTTC.

The V gene is TRBV11-2, the J gene TRBJ1-4; no clear D. Germline V gene lookup returns CDR1 SGHAT and CDR2 FQNNGV. This CDR3 is built from 14 residues. V lost 5 bases to trimming and J lost 0 bases, with 7 bases between them. The CDR3 reads CASSRAATNEKLFF. CDR3 nucleotides: TGTGCCAGCAGCAGAGCAGCAACTAATGAAAAACTGTTTTTT. Based on the CDR3 plus reference TRBV11-2 and TRBJ1-4, the full variable domain is EAGVAQSPRYKIIEKRQSVAFWCNPISGHATLYWYQQILGQGPKLLIQFQNNGVVDDSQLPKDRFSAERLKGVDSTLKIQPAKLEDSAVYLCASSRAATNEKLFFGSGTQLSVL.

The V call is TRBV5-8, the J call TRBJ1-5; a weak D match, TRBD1 (5 bases). CDR1 and CDR2 (germline): SGHTS, YDEGEE. The CDR3 loop spans 14 amino acids. V gave up 2 bases and J gave up 7 bases, with 13 bases separating them. CDR3 DNA: TGTGCCAGCAGCTTCTCGCAGGGTTTCCAGCCCCAGCATTTT. Its protein is CASSFSQGFQPQHF.

This chain connects TRBV5-1 to TRBJ2-7; D possibly matches TRBD1 or TRBD2 (5 bases each). Trimming left V 0 bases short and J 7 bases short, with 14 bases between. CDR1 is SGHRS, CDR2 YFSETQ, per germline. There are 14 residues in the CDR3. The CDR3 nucleotides read TGCGCCAGCAGCTTGGTGGTCGGGGCCCGAGAGCAGTACTTC. It specifies CASSLVVGAREQYF.